This T cell receptor (beta chain) was documented in a study of blood T cells in healthy people across ages. Trimming took 4 bases from V and 1 from J; bases not matched to a gene: 6. Germline V gene lookup returns CDR1 SQVTM and CDR2 ANQGSEA. CDR3 length: 15 residues. Using a J-beta primer mix together with a sample-barcoded 5' primer, a second PCR was run for about 7 to 12 cycles. A template-switch adaptor with 12 random nucleotides tagged each cDNA molecule. TCRdb itself ran the 5' RACE reads through MiXCR, one entry per CDR3 protein. In the table there are 800,000 to 950,000 distinct CDR3 sequences, 30% to 45% of which are singletons.

The chain carries TRBV29-1 and TRBJ1-1; TRBD1 matches at 10 bases. What was sequenced was blood. The source of this sequence is a man between 18 and 35 years old in good health. For the CDR3, the DNA is TGCAGCGTTGGAGACAGGGGGCTCGAGAACACTGAAGCTTTCTTT. It translates to CSVGDRGLENTEAFF.